This T cell receptor beta chain stems from a study of memory CD4+ T cells and cytomegalovirus serostatus (dated by TCRdb to 2018 to 2020). For context, the study as a whole: The cohort included 35 or so healthy adults from Belgium, of whom 9 were CMV seropositive and 24 were CMV seronegative. The study sequenced CD4+ memory TCRbeta repertoires of a Belgian cohort with known cytomegalovirus serostatus to replicate a published TCR-based CMV serostatus classifier. What the research found in general, with its limitations: A median bootstrapped AUC of around 0.94 with a 95% CI of 0.76-1.00 was achieved on the Belgian cohort by the original-framework classifier. Among the 160 or so previously reported CMV-associated TCRbeta sequences, roughly 68 showed up in the CD4+ memory repertoires, with each one found in between one and five individuals. Only CD4+CD45RO+ memory cells were sequenced, in contrast to the original study, in which naive and memory CD4+ and CD8+ populations were covered. For predicting CMV serostatus, the median bootstrapped AUC was roughly 0.96 using the original framework and approximately 0.9 using a US-trained random forest. Results were interpreted as suggesting that the CMV-associated TCR signature is largely present in the CD4+ memory repertoire.

A FACSAria II was used to sort memory CD4+ T cells, defined as single viable CD3+CD4+CD8-CD45RO+ cells. To determine CMV serostatus, a Roche Elecsys assay was used that detects serum IgG against CMV pp150, pp28, p38 and p52. After thawing, total CD4+ T cells were enriched by positive selection with CD4 magnetic microbeads. The samples came from a different study that was designed specifically to examine the CD4+ T cell memory repertoire. Following standard operating procedures, peripheral blood mononuclear cells were isolated and cryopreserved, while serum was kept at -80 degrees C. The staining used CD3-PerCP (BW264/56), CD4-APC (RPA-T4), CD45RO-PE (UCHT1) and CD8-Pacific Orange (3B5) antibodies, and Sytox blue was used to exclude non-viable cells. Here V drops 4 bases and J drops 2 bases, and the junction holds 7 bases not matched to any gene. CDR3 length: 15 amino acids, cysteine to phenylalanine. The sequence is cut down to CDR3 DNA, 45 bases in frame from base 1. The germline V gene (reference sequence) specifies SGHNT as CDR1 and YYREEE as CDR2.

Notes on this clone: Which antigen it targets is not known. Base qualities are not recorded, but no much larger clone differs from it by a single base.

Genomic DNA was extracted from sorted cells with the Quick-DNA Microprep Kit. Amplification of TCRbeta DNA was done with the immunoSEQ hsTCRbeta kit, following the protocol from the manufacturer. TCRbeta libraries were sequenced on an Illumina MiSeq instrument. The original methods were these. Once out-of-frame sequences had been removed, approximately 2,000,000 distinct TCRbeta sequences were left, which works out to an average of approximately 72,000 per individual. Each individual was scored by the count of about 150 previously reported CMV-associated TCRbeta sequences and the total productive distinct TCRbeta count. A beta-binomial model was reimplemented in Python, and scikit-learn random forests with default parameters were trained on data from the US cohort. Classifier performance on the Belgian cohort was summarized as median AUC with percentile confidence intervals over 10,000 bootstrap iterations. What TCRdb holds here is the immuneACCESS table cut down to in-frame rearrangements. Part of the clones is not present; checked against another copy, under half of the missing clones reflect an unresolved V gene, and the others are unexplained. V and J calls and clone size are given by that table; D and trimming were obtained from the DNA. This sample gives over 65,000 clones in total; approximately 80% of them show up just once. Of the sample, approximately 4.5% is held by the ten largest clones.

The specimen was memory CD4+ T cells from blood. The sequence was obtained from an adult in good health and CMV-seropositive. The rearranged chain carries TRBV5-4 and TRBJ2-3; TRBD1 agrees with 7 junctional bases. The nucleotide sequence is given as TGTGCCAGCAGCGCGAGGGGGCGCGACACAGATACGCAGTATTTT. Translated, this gives CASSARGRDTDTQYF.